Shown below are 3 T cell receptor beta chains from a single sample sequenced in a study of T cell repertoires in cytomegalovirus infection. Each CDR3 protein is one row after TCRdb ran MiXCR on the reads. The data hold roughly 760,000 distinct CDR3 sequences, with 35% observed a single time. Source material: PBMCs. These receptors were obtained from a human donor in good health (CMV status not recorded). Some clones in this sample may be carry-over from other donors' samples.

The V and J genes are TRBV7-9 and TRBJ2-7, with D possibly matching TRBD1 (5 bases). The germline V gene encodes CDR1 SEHNR and CDR2 FQNEAQ (reference sequence). Trimming pared 4 bases from V and 3 bases from J, leaving 13 bases between. There are 14 residues in the CDR3. The CDR3 coding sequence is TGTGCCAGCAGCTCACCAGGGCCCGACTACGAGCAGTACTTC. This gives the protein CASSSPGPDYEQYF.

V is TRBV28 and J is TRBJ1-2, with D tentatively TRBD1 (6 bases). This CDR3 has 14 amino acids. The V end was cut by 5 bases, the J end by 3 bases, with 13 bases between. Germline assignment: CDR1 MDHEN and CDR2 SYDVKM. In DNA, the CDR3 is TGTGCCAGCAGTCGGTTGAGGGGGGACTATGGCTACACCTTC. Translation: CASSRLRGDYGYTF.

This clonotype was recorded a few times. The V gene is TRBV12-3 or TRBV12-4, the J gene TRBJ1-2, with D tentatively TRBD1 (5 bases). The germline V and J ends were trimmed by 5 bases and 2 bases, with 12 bases remaining between them. CDR3 length: 14 residues. In DNA, the CDR3 is TGTGCCAGCAGTCCCAGGGAACAGAACTATGGCTACACCTTC. Translated: CASSPREQNYGYTF.